The source of this T cell receptor beta chain is a study of T cells expressing NK-cell markers. The study, taken as a whole, reports: Once again these clonotypes came out on top in the CD3+CD56-NKG2C+ fraction of a few donors.

The CDR3 totals 15 residues. Looked up from germline, CDR1 is SGHAT and CDR2 is FQNNGV. Synthesis of TCR beta cDNA relied on 5'RACE template switching carrying UMIs. One entry per CDR3 protein, without DNA, is what TCRdb gives after re-calling the 5' RACE reads. The sample's table shows about 390,000 distinct CDR3 sequences. As regards this clonotype: Its antigen is not identified.

Source material: blood T cells: a sorted CD56 or NKG2C T cell subset, CD4+ or CD8+ T cells, or bulk PBMC T cells (not recorded which). This chain uses TRBV11-2 with TRBJ2-6. The receptor comes from a woman in her 50s in good health. CDR3: CASSLGASGANVLTF.